Listed below are T cell receptor beta chains from one sample, sequenced in a study of CD8 T cells in ankylosing spondylitis. TCRdb re-called the 5' RACE reads with MiXCR, one entry per CDR3 protein. The table includes some 200,000 distinct CDR3 sequences, about 18% detected once. The source material was blood, either unsorted or a sorted T cell fraction (not recorded which). The receptors originated from a male donor between 5 and 35 years old with ankylosing spondylitis or in good health (not recorded which). Each CDR3 is given with its conserved first and last residue. D genes are given only for firm matches. The size field is filled for only some rows; it gives once, few, many or a size class.

V	D	J	size	DNA	CDR3
TRBV29-1	.	TRBJ1-1	.	TGCAGTTCCGATGGGGGGAACACTGAAGCTTTCTTT	CSSDGGNTEAFF
TRBV5-1	.	TRBJ2-1	many	TGCGCCAGCAGCTTGGCCTGGGCCAATGAGCAGTTCTTC	CASSLAWANEQFF
TRBV6-1	TRBD1	TRBJ1-1	.	TGTGCCAGCAGTCTCAGGGGGGCTAGCTACAGTTCGGGTGAAGCTTTCTTT	CASSLRGASYSSGEAFF
TRBV9	.	TRBJ1-1	many	TGTGCCAGCAGCGTAGAGTCCAGACCTACCTACACTGAAGCTTTCTTT	CASSVESRPTYTEAFF
TRBV5-5	.	TRBJ2-3	many	TGTGCCAGCAGCCAAGGGGGACTCTCAGATACGCAGTATTTT	CASSQGGLSDTQYF
TRBV5-1	.	TRBJ1-5	many	TGCGCCAGCAGCTTGGTGGGGGGCCGACAGCCCCAGCATTTT	CASSLVGGRQPQHF
TRBV15	.	TRBJ1-1	.	TGTGCCACCAGCAGAGAGGGAACCCTGGGGACTGAAGCTTTCTTT	CATSREGTLGTEAFF
TRBV5-1	TRBD1	TRBJ2-1	many	TGCGCCAGCAGCTTTGGCACAGGGGGTAGTTCCTACAATGAGCAGTTCTTC	CASSFGTGGSSYNEQFF
TRBV19	.	TRBJ2-1	.	TGTGCCAGTATCGGGTCCACGAGATACAATGAGCAGTTCTTC	CASIGSTRYNEQFF
TRBV29-1	TRBD2	TRBJ2-7	many	TGCAGCGTTGAGGGACTAGCGGGAGGGAGGATCGAGCAGTACTTC	CSVEGLAGGRIEQYF
TRBV12-3/TRBV12-4	.	TRBJ1-5	many	TGTGCCAGCAGTGGTTCAGGCAGTCATCAGCCCCAGCATTTT	CASSGSGSHQPQHF
TRBV20-1	.	TRBJ2-3	.	TGCAGTGCTAGAAAGATCGATACGCAGTATTTT	CSARKIDTQYF
TRBV27	TRBD2	TRBJ2-1	.	TGTGCCAGCGGCACCCCGGGAGGGGGGGGTGATGAGCAGTTCTTC	CASGTPGGGGDEQFF
TRBV28	.	TRBJ1-6	many	TGTGCCAGCAGCCGCGCATCACCCCTCCACTTT	CASSRASPLHF
TRBV5-1	TRBD2	TRBJ2-5	many	TGCGCCAGCAGCTTGACTAGCGGGATTGGGGAGACCCAGTACTTC	CASSLTSGIGETQYF
TRBV11-2	.	TRBJ2-7	many	TGTGCCAGCAGCTTAGATCCCCCTGGGGCCTCCTACGAGCAGTACTTC	CASSLDPPGASYEQYF
TRBV7-2	.	TRBJ1-2	few	TGTGCCAGCAGCCCCTCAATGGGGAGGTGGGTCTATGGCTACACCTTC	CASSPSMGRWVYGYTF
TRBV3-1	.	TRBJ2-7	few	TGTGCCAGCAGCCAAGCTAGCCTGAGCTCCTACGAGCAGTACTTC	CASSQASLSSYEQYF
TRBV6-1	TRBD1	TRBJ2-3	.	TGTGCCAGCAGATCGGACAGGGGGCGAACAGATACGCAGTATTTT	CASRSDRGRTDTQYF
TRBV11-3	.	TRBJ1-3	many	TGTGCCAGCAGCTTAGATCTCTCTGGAAACACCATATATTTT	CASSLDLSGNTIYF
TRBV10-3	.	TRBJ1-5	once	TGTGCCATCGGGGTTAGCAATCAGCCCCAGCATTTT	CAIGVSNQPQHF
TRBV27	TRBD2	TRBJ2-3	.	TGTGCCAGCAGTTACGCGGGAGGTGATACGCAGTATTTT	CASSYAGGDTQYF
TRBV20-1	.	TRBJ1-1	many	TGCAGTGCGATAGGGTTTCAGGACACTGAAGCTTTCTTT	CSAIGFQDTEAFF
TRBV12-3/TRBV12-4	.	TRBJ1-1	many	TGTGCCACACACTGGTCCAACACTGAAGCTTTCTTT	CATHWSNTEAFF
TRBV15	.	TRBJ2-2	many	TGTGCCACCAGCAGACATGCCCTTTTAAACACCGGGGAGCTGTTTTTT	CATSRHALLNTGELFF
TRBV5-5	.	TRBJ2-7	many	TGTGCCAGCAGCTTGGGGGGGCCCGAGCAGTACTTC	CASSLGGPEQYF
TRBV3-1	.	TRBJ1-1	many	TGTGCCAGCAGCTCGGACAGTCGCACTGAAGCTTTCTTT	CASSSDSRTEAFF
TRBV6-6	TRBD1	TRBJ1-6	few	TGTGCCAGCAGTTACGGGACAGGGGTCTCACCCCTCCACTTT	CASSYGTGVSPLHF
TRBV5-1	TRBD1	TRBJ2-7	many	TGCGCCAGCAGCTTCCGGGACAGAGCCTACGAGCAGTACTTC	CASSFRDRAYEQYF
TRBV5-1	TRBD1	TRBJ1-1	many	TGCGCCAGCAGCCTCGGGACAGACATGAACACTGAAGCTTTCTTT	CASSLGTDMNTEAFF
TRBV20-1	.	TRBJ2-1	many	TGCAGTGCTAGCCGGGGAGGTCGGTACAATGAGCAGTTCTTC	CSASRGGRYNEQFF
TRBV25-1	.	TRBJ2-7	many	TGTGCCAGCAGTGAAGGACTGGAGTTAGCAGAGCAGTACTTC	CASSEGLELAEQYF
TRBV19	TRBD1	TRBJ1-1	.	TGTGCCAGTAGTATAGATTTCCGGGACAGGAGCCGCCCTTTCTTT	CASSIDFRDRSRPFF
TRBV10-3	.	TRBJ1-3	many	TGTGCCATCAGTGAGCCTCGGACATTCTGGAACACCATATATTTT	CAISEPRTFWNTIYF
TRBV29-1	TRBD1	TRBJ2-1	many	TGCAGCGCCGATCGGGGTGGCAGGGGGCAGGTCAATGAGCAGTTCTTC	CSADRGGRGQVNEQFF
TRBV6-4	.	TRBJ2-6	many	TGTGCCAGCAGCCAGGGAGAGGGTGGGGCCAACGTCCTGACTTTC	CASSQGEGGANVLTF
TRBV28	.	TRBJ2-1	many	TGTGCCAGCAGTCTGGGACGTAGCAATGAGCAGTTCTTC	CASSLGRSNEQFF
TRBV23-1	.	TRBJ2-2	few	TGCGCCAGCAGTCTGGGGATTTGGGGTACCGGGGAGCTGTTTTTT	CASSLGIWGTGELFF
TRBV12-3/TRBV12-4	TRBD2	TRBJ2-3	many	TGTGCCAGCAGTATAATAGCGGGGGCAGATACGCAGTATTTT	CASSIIAGADTQYF
TRBV5-1	TRBD2	TRBJ2-1	many	TGCGCCAGCAGCTTGGGACTAGCGGGGGACAATGAGCAGTTCTTC	CASSLGLAGDNEQFF
TRBV12-3/TRBV12-4	TRBD1	TRBJ1-6	.	TGTGCCAGCAGCCCGGACAGGGTCTCAACCCTCCACTTT	CASSPDRVSTLHF
TRBV6-1	.	TRBJ2-2	many	TGTGCCAGCGGCCCCGGGGAGCTGTTTTTT	CASGPGELFF
TRBV5-1	.	TRBJ2-5	many	TGCGCCAGCAGCCCCAGTCCCCAAGAGACCCAGTACTTC	CASSPSPQETQYF
TRBV3-1	.	TRBJ2-1	many	TGTGCCAGCAGCCAAGTTCTTTACAATGAGCAGTTCTTC	CASSQVLYNEQFF
TRBV12-3/TRBV12-4	TRBD2	TRBJ2-2	many	TGTGCCAGCAGTTTGGGTGGGGTCGCGGGAGAGGGACCGAACACCGGGGAGCTGTTTTTT	CASSLGGVAGEGPNTGELFF
TRBV3-1	.	TRBJ1-2	many	TGTGCCAGCAGCCAAAGCCCCGGGACACACTATGGCTACACCTTC	CASSQSPGTHYGYTF
TRBV20-1	TRBD1	TRBJ1-1	many	TGCAGTGCTATGGCAGGGGGTTGGGTCACTGAAGCTTTCTTT	CSAMAGGWVTEAFF
TRBV20-1	.	TRBJ1-4	many	TGCAGTGCTGGTCACCCGATCGGACAGTCTAATGAAAAACTGTTTTTT	CSAGHPIGQSNEKLFF
TRBV14	TRBD1	TRBJ1-5	.	TGTGCCAGCAGCCAGTCACTTAACCTTTCAGGGGGCTCATTCAATCAGCCCCAGCATTTT	CASSQSLNLSGGSFNQPQHF
TRBV6-1	.	TRBJ2-1	many	TGTGCCAGCAGTGAAGCCGGGGGAGCCTACAATGAGCAGTTCTTC	CASSEAGGAYNEQFF
TRBV18	TRBD1	TRBJ2-6	.	TGTGCCAGCTCACCACCGACAGGGGGCCCTAGGGCCAACGTCCTGACTTTC	CASSPPTGGPRANVLTF
TRBV15	.	TRBJ1-5	many	TGTGCCACCAGCACCTCAGACAGCAGCAATCAGCCCCAGCATTTT	CATSTSDSSNQPQHF
TRBV12-3/TRBV12-4	.	TRBJ1-6	many	TGTGCCAGCAGTTCCGAGGGGGTCGGTAATTCACCCCTCCACTTT	CASSSEGVGNSPLHF